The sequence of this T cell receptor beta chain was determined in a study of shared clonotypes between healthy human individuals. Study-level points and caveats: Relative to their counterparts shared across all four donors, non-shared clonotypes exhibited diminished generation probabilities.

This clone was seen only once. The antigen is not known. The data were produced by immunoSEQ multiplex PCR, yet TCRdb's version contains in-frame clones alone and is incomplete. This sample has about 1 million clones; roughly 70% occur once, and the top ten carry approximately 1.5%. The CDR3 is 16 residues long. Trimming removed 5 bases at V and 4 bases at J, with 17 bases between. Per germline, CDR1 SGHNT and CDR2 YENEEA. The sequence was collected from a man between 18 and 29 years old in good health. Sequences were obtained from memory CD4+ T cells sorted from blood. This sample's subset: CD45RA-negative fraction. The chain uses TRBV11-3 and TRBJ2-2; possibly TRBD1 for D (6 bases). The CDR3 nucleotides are TGTGCCAGCAGCGGGGCAGGGGCGTTTGGCACCGGGGAGCTGTTTTTT. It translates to CASSGAGAFGTGELFF. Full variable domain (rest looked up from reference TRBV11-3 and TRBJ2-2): EAGVVQSPRYKIIEKKQPVAFWCNPISGHNTLYWYLQNLGQGPELLIRYENEEAVDDSQLPKDRFSAERLKGVDSTLKIQPAELGDSAVYLCASSGAGAFGTGELFFGEGSRLTVL.